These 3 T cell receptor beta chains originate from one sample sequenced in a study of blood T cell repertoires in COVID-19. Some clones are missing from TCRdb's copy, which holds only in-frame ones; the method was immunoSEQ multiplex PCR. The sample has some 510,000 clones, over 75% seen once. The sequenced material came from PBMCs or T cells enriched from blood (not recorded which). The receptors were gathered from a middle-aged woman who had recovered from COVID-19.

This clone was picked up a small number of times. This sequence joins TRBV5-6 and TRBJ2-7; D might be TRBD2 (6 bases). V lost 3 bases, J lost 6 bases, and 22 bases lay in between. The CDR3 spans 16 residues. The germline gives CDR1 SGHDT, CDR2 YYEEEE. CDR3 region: CASSWGPTSLKGEQYF. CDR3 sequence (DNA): TGTGCCAGCAGCTGGGGTCCGACTAGTTTAAAGGGCGAGCAGTACTTC.

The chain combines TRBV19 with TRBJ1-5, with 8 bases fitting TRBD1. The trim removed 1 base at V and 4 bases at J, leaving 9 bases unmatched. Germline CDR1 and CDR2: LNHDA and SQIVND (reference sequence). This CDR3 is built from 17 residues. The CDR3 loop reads CASSIADRDGLNQPQHF. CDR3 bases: TGTGCCAGTAGTATAGCGGACAGGGATGGTTTAAATCAGCCCCAGCATTTT.

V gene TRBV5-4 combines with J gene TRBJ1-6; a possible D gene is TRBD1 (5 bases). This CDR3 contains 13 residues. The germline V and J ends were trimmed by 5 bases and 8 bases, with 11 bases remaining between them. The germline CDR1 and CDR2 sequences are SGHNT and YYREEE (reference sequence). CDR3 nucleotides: TGTGCCAGCAGGCCGTCCAGGGATTCACCCCTCCACTTT. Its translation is CASRPSRDSPLHF. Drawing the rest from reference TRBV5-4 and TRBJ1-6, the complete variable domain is ETGVTQSPTHLIKTRGQQVTLRCSSQSGHNTVSWYQQALGQGPQFIFQYYREEENGRGNFPPRFSGLQFPNYSSELNVNALELDDSALYLCASRPSRDSPLHFGNGTRLTVT.